The entry below gives a single T cell receptor (beta chain) sequence along with its context. Its cognate antigen is unknown. This sample was included in a study of PD-1 blockade in mismatch repair-deficient tumors. The wider study: Patients had approximately 13 mismatch repair-deficient cancer types, all previously treated and progressing.

Overall study findings and caveats: Tumor-resident clones, often undetectable pretreatment in blood, expanded then contracted after pembrolizumab.

This CDR3 comprises 14 residues. CDR1 and CDR2 (germline): SGHNT, YYREEE (reference sequence). V was pared by 4 bases and J by 0 bases, with 8 bases between. Mismatch repair deficiency was confirmed in all patients, by PCR or immunohistochemistry. Profiled with immunoSEQ multiplex PCR; TCRdb holds only in-frame clones, not every one. The table lists under 85,000 clones, about 78% of them singletons. This sample comprised peripheral blood, obtained 2 weeks after starting pembrolizumab. This TCR derives from an adult with mismatch repair-deficient cancer. The chain uses TRBV5-4 and TRBJ1-3; unclear D gene. CDR3 region: CASSERASGNTIYF. CDR3 bases: TGTGCCAGCAGCGAACGGGCCTCTGGAAACACCATATATTTT.